The 3 T cell receptor beta chains presented below share a single source sample, sequenced in a study of blood T cell repertoires in COVID-19 (dated by TCRdb to about 2020). The receptor library was made with the immunoSEQ multiplex PCR assay. Imported from immuneACCESS, the table was reduced by TCRdb to in-frame sequences with V and J called. These copies leave out some clones; in studies compared against another copy, an unresolved V gene accounts for under half, and the cause of the remainder is not known. Within this sample are more than 150,000 clones, with roughly 90% of them counted one time only. Roughly 7% of the sample belongs to the ten largest clones. Sequenced input: PBMCs or T cells enriched from blood (not recorded which). Every receptor here comes from a woman aged 45-65 years who had recovered from COVID-19.

On this clone itself: The same CDR3 is also encoded by other DNA sequences in this sample. The chain recombines TRBV7-2 with TRBJ1-2, with 7 bases aligning to TRBD1. With V trimmed by 5 bases and J by 3 bases, 3 bases remained unmatched. Per the germline V gene, CDR1 is SGHTA and CDR2 is FQGNSA. The CDR3 spans 13 residues. The CDR3 protein is CASSRDRDYGYTF. DNA of the CDR3: TGTGCCAGCAGCAGGGACAGAGACTATGGCTACACCTTC.

The rearrangement joins TRBV10-3 to TRBJ2-2, with D unclear. The CDR3 is 15 residues long. V was shortened by 2 bases and J by 4 bases, with 11 bases between the two germline ends. Germline CDR1 and CDR2: ENHRY and SYGVKD. DNA for the CDR3: TGTGCCATCAGTGAGGGTACTCCTGGCACCGGGGAGCTGTTTTTT. Residues: CAISEGTPGTGELFF.

The chain couples TRBV19 to TRBJ1-1; D remains ambiguous. The V and J ends lost 5 bases and 3 bases respectively, with 10 bases between them. The CDR3 is 13 residues long. Germline loops: CDR1 LNHDA, CDR2 SQIVND (reference sequence). Here the CDR3 reads CASSGSRDTEAFF. Written as DNA, the CDR3 is TGTGCCAGTAGTGGATCGAGGGACACTGAAGCTTTCTTT.